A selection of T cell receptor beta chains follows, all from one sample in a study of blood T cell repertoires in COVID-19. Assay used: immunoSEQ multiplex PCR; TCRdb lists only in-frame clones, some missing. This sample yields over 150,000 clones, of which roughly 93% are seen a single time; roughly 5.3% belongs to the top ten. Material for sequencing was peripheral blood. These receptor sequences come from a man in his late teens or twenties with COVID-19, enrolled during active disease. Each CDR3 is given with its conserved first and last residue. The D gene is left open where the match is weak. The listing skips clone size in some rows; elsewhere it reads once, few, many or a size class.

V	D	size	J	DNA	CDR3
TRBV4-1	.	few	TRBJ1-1	TGCGCCAGCAGCCGTGTCGTCTGGCAGACTGAAGCTTTCTTT	CASSRVVWQTEAFF
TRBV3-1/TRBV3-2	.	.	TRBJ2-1	TGTGCCAGCAGCCTACCGAGGAATGAGCAGTTCTTC	CASSLPRNEQFF
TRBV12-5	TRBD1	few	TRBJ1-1	TGTGCTAGTGGCAGTGGACAGGGCTGGGGAAACACTGAAGCTTTCTTT	CASGSGQGWGNTEAFF
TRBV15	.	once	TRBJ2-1	TGTGCCACCAGCAGTGGCGGACACCCGATAAATGAGCAGTTCTTC	CATSSGGHPINEQFF
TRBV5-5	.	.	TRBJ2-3	TGTGCCAGCACCCTACCTGGGAGGGGGGGAGATACGCAGTATTTT	CASTLPGRGGDTQYF
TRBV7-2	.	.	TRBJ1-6	TGTGCCAGCAGCTCTGACAGCGTCTCGTCACCCCTCCACTTT	CASSSDSVSSPLHF
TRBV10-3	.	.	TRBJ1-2	TGTGCCATCAGTGAGTCTGCGGGGGAAGTCGGCTACACCTTC	CAISESAGEVGYTF
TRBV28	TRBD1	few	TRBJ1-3	TGTGCCAGCAGGACAGGGCCTGGAAACACCATATATTTT	CASRTGPGNTIYF
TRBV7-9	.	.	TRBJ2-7	TGTGCCAGCACCCTATCCCCCGCCGAGCAGTACTTC	CASTLSPAEQYF
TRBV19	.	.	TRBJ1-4	TGTGCCAGTAGAACCGGGACCTCGGGGGAAAAACTGCTTTTT	CASRTGTSGEKLLF
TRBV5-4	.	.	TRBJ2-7	TGTGCCAGCAGCTTTGGTCTTCCGGGTTACGAGCAGTACTTC	CASSFGLPGYEQYF
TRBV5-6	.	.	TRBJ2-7	TGTGCCAGCAGCTTGGGGCTTTACGAGCAGTACTTC	CASSLGLYEQYF
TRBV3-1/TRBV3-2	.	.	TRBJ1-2	TGTGCCAGCAGCCATTTCAGGGCATCTAACTATGGCTACACCTTC	CASSHFRASNYGYTF
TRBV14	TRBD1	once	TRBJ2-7	TGTGCCAGCAGCCTCCAGATTGGACAGGCAATATCCTACGAGCAGTACTTC	CASSLQIGQAISYEQYF
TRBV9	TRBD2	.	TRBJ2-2	TGTGCCAGCAGCCCCCGCGGCGGGAGGAACACCGGGGAGCTGTTTTTT	CASSPRGGRNTGELFF
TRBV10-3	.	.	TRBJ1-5	TGTGCCATCAGGGTGGACAGAAATCAGCCCCAGCATTTT	CAIRVDRNQPQHF
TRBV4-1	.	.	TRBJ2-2	TGCGCCAGCAGCCAAGTCGAGCATGTGGAGCTGTTTTTT	CASSQVEHVELFF
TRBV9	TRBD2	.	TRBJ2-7	TGTGCCAGCAGCGAGAATAGCGGGCCTTCCTACGAGCAGTACTTC	CASSENSGPSYEQYF
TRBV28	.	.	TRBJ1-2	TGTGCCAGCAGCGGCCCGGGCAGGGGCTGGTATGGCTACACCTTC	CASSGPGRGWYGYTF
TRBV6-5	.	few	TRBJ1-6	TGTGCCAGCAGGGCACAGGGTTCACCCCTCCACTTT	CASRAQGSPLHF
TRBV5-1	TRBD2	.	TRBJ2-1	TGCGCCAGCAGCTTGTCCGGGACTAGTAGGGATGAGCAGTTCTTC	CASSLSGTSRDEQFF
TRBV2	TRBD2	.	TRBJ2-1	TGTGCCAGCAGCGGGACTAGTTGGCCCTACAATGAGCAGTTCTTC	CASSGTSWPYNEQFF
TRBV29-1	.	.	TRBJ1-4	TGCAGCGTTGGATCCGGGGAAGGATATGAAAAACTGCTTTTT	CSVGSGEGYEKLLF
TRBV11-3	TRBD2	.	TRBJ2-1	TGTGCCAGCAGCCTCGGTCCGGGAGGGTTAAAGAATGAGCAGTTCTTC	CASSLGPGGLKNEQFF
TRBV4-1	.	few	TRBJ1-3	TGCGCCAGCAGCCAAGTTTCCCGTTTGAGCACAGGCCTCTCTGGAAACACCATATATTTT	CASSQVSRLSTGLSGNTIYF
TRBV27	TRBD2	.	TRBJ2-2	TGTGCCAGCAGTCTAGGACTAGCGGGAGTCGTAACCGGGGAGCTGTTTTTT	CASSLGLAGVVTGELFF